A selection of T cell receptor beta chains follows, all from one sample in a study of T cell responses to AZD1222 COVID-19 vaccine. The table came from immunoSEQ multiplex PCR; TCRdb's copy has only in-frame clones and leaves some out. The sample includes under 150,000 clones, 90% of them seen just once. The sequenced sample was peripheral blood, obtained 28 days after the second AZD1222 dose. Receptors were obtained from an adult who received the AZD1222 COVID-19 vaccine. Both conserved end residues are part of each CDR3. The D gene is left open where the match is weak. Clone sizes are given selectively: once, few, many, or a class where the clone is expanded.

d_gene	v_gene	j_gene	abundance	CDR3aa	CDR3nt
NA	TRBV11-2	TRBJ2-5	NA	CASSLRRLETQYF	TGTGCCAGCAGCCTACGGCGCCTGGAGACCCAGTACTTC
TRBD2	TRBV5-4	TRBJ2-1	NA	CASSPGLAGATSYNEQFF	TGTGCCAGCAGCCCGGGACTAGCGGGGGCGACCTCCTACAATGAGCAGTTCTTC
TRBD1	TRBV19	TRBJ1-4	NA	CASIQTADRGREKLFF	TGTGCCAGTATCCAGACCGCCGACAGGGGAAGGGAAAAACTGTTTTTT
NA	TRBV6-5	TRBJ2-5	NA	CASTSDLKETQYF	TGTGCCAGCACATCGGACCTAAAAGAGACCCAGTACTTC
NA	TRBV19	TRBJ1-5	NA	CASSISGRMGENQPQHF	TGTGCCAGTAGTATATCCGGCAGGATGGGGGAAAATCAGCCCCAGCATTTT
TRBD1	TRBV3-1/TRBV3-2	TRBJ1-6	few	CASSVQGVVSPLHF	TGTGCCAGCAGTGTGCAGGGGGTTGTTTCACCCCTCCACTTT
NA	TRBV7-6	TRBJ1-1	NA	CASSLEGSMNTEAFF	TGTGCCAGCAGCTTGGAGGGGAGCATGAACACTGAAGCTTTCTTT
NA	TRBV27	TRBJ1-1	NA	CASSQRGSTEAFF	TGTGCCAGCAGTCAGAGGGGATCCACTGAAGCTTTCTTT
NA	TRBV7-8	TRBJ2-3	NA	CASSLAFRPGVTDTQYF	TGTGCCAGCAGCTTAGCTTTCCGACCCGGCGTGACAGATACGCAGTATTTT
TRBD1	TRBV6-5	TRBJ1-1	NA	CASRKGQSLEAFF	TGTGCCAGCAGGAAGGGACAGTCCTTGGAAGCTTTCTTT
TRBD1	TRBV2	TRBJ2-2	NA	CASSYRGPTGENTGELFF	TGTGCCAGCAGTTATCGGGGGCCGACAGGGGAGAACACCGGGGAGCTGTTTTTT
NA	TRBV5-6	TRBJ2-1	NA	CASSSGASSYNEQFF	TGTGCCAGCAGCTCGGGGGCGAGCTCCTACAATGAGCAGTTCTTC
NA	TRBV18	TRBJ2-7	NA	CASSETQGYEQYF	TGTGCCAGCTCAGAGACACAAGGCTACGAGCAGTACTTC
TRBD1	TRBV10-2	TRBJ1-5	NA	CASSSTGGGQPQHF	TGCGCCAGCTCCTCCACAGGGGGCGGGCAGCCCCAGCATTTT
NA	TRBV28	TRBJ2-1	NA	CASSLYNEQFF	TGTGCCAGCAGTTTATACAATGAGCAGTTCTTC
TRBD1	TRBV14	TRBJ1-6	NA	CASSRTGGGSPLHF	TGTGCCAGCAGCCGGACAGGGGGCGGCTCACCCCTCCACTTT
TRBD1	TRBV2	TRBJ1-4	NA	CASRWTGPNEKLFF	TGTGCCAGCAGGTGGACAGGGCCTAATGAAAAACTGTTTTTT